This TCR beta chain was found in a study of shared clonotypes between healthy human individuals. The CDR3 totals 16 residues. The ends lost 6 bases at V and 2 bases at J; junction bases unmatched: 12. In germline, CDR1 is LNHDA, CDR2 SQIVND (reference sequence). The protocol was immunoSEQ multiplex PCR, while the TCRdb copy is restricted to in-frame clones and leaves out a portion. The table includes about 2.4 million clones, 80% to 95% detected once. This clonotype was sampled from a man between 18 and 29 years old in good health. Some clones in this sample may be carry-over from other donors' samples. The rearrangement joins TRBV19 to TRBJ2-5; 7 nucleotides agree with TRBD2. The material sequenced was naive CD4+ T cells from PBMCs. Documented subset: CD45RA+ positively selected. CDR3 in amino acids: CASRISASGAQETQYF. The CDR3 DNA follows: TGTGCCAGTAGAATTTCGGCCAGCGGGGCGCAAGAGACCCAGTACTTC.